This T cell receptor beta chain was retrieved from a study of identical twins. This clonotype showed up just a few times. The junction had 8 bases not matched to a gene; V was cut back by 5 bases and J by 7 bases. The CDR3 covers 16 residues. Germline V gene sequence: CDR1 SEHNR, CDR2 FQNEAQ (reference sequence). MiXCR, applied by TCRdb to the 5' RACE reads, yields one record per CDR3 protein. This sample has 500,000 to 650,000 distinct CDR3 sequences, with about 7% found just once. These data were also reused for a study on yellow fever vaccine responses in identical twins.

V and J are TRBV7-9 and TRBJ2-1; the match to TRBD2 covers 13 bases. The sequencing input was PBMCs. The clonotype was recovered from a woman between 18 and 29 years old in good health. DNA for the CDR3: TGTGCCAGCAGCATCTCCGGGACTAGCGGGATTAATGAGCAGTTCTTC. Amino acids: CASSISGTSGINEQFF. Looking up the rest from reference TRBV7-9 and TRBJ2-1 gives the full variable domain: DTGVSQNPRHKITKRGQNVTFRCDPISEHNRLYWYRQTLGQGPEFLTYFQNEAQLEKSRLLSDRFSAERPKGSFSTLEIQRTEQGDSAMYLCASSISGTSGINEQFFGPGTRLTVL.